The clone carrying this T cell receptor beta chain showed up many times. What it binds is unknown. The data are from a study of response to subunit inactivated influenza vaccine. Broader study findings: Authors suggested that a seasonal influenza vaccination recruits few new T cells each time.

From germline, CDR1 is SGHDT and CDR2 YYEEEE. The germline V and J ends were trimmed by 5 bases and 2 bases, with 17 bases remaining between them. The length of the CDR3 is 15 residues. TCRdb re-derived calls from the RT-PCR reads in MiXCR, one entry per CDR3 protein. The profile covers hundreds of thousands of distinct CDR3 sequences, with about 12% appearing a single time and roughly 10% taken by the ten largest. The rearrangement uses TRBV5-6 and TRBJ2-7, with D perhaps matching TRBD1 (5 bases). This TCR was sampled from a man aged 50-60 years who received an inactivated influenza vaccine. The sequencing used PBMCs from blood, collected on the day of vaccination. CDR3 DNA: TGTGCCAGCAGGAAGCCCAGGGATGGAGCCTACGAGCAGTACTTC. Translation gives CASRKPRDGAYEQYF.